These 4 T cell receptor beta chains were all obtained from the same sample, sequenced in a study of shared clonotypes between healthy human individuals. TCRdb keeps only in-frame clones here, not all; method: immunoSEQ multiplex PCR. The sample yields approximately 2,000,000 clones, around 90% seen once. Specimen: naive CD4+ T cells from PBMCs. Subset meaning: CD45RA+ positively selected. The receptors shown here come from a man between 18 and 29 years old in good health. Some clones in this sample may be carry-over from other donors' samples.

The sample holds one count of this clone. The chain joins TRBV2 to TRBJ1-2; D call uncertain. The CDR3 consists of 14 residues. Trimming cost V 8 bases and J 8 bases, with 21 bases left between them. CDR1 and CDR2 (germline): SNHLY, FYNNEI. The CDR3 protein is CASGSRATSQGYTF. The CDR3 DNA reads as TGTGCCAGCGGAAGCCGGGCCACCTCCCAGGGCTACACCTTC.

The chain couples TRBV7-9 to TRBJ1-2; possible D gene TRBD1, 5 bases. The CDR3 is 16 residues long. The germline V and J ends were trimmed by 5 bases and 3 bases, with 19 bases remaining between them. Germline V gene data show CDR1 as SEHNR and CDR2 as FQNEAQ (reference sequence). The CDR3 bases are TGTGCCAGCAGCCCCCTCGGGGCAGGGTGGGACTATGGCTACACCTTC. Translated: CASSPLGAGWDYGYTF.

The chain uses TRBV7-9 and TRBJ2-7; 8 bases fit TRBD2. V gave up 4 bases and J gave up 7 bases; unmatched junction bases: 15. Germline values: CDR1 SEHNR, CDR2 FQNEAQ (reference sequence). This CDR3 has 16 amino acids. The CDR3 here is CASSSYSAGGRGEQYF. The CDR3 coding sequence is TGTGCCAGCAGCTCGTATTCGGCGGGAGGCCGAGGGGAGCAGTACTTC.

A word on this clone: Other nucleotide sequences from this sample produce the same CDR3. CDR3 sequence reads: CASSVGGEAFF. The CDR3 DNA reads TGTGCCAGCAGCGTAGGTGGTGAAGCTTTCTTT. The J gene is TRBJ1-1, the V gene TRBV9; D gene unclear. This CDR3 has 11 amino acids. V gave up 0 bases and J gave up 7 bases, with 4 bases separating them. Germline assignment: CDR1 SGDLS and CDR2 YYNGEE.